This TCR beta chain was identified during a study of Graves' ophthalmopathy and Graves' hyperthyroidism. Among the exclusions were patients with other autoimmune diseases, uncontrolled infections, pregnancy or lactation. Orbital computed tomography, together with clinical symptoms, serum thyroxine, TRAb and thyroid ultrasound, was used for diagnosis. This clonotype was detected many times. RNA transcripts yielded amplified TCR beta CDR3 regions. RT-PCR in the first round used HTBI primers; a second-round multiplex PCR followed. TCRdb reanalysed the multiplex PCR reads using MiXCR and keeps one entry per CDR3 protein. The sample has about 700,000 distinct CDR3 sequences, roughly two fifths seen once. Trimming pared 6 bases from V and 11 bases from J, leaving 15 bases between. This CDR3 is 13 amino acids long. Germline loops: CDR1 SGDLS, CDR2 YYNGEE.

This TCR was sampled from an adult man with Graves' ophthalmopathy. The specimen sequenced was peripheral blood. The chain carries TRBV9 and TRBJ1-6; possibly TRBD1 for D (6 bases). The CDR3 nucleotides are TGTGCCAGCACCCGGGACACAGGAACACCCCTCCACTTT. Translation gives CASTRDTGTPLHF. Combining the CDR3 with reference TRBV9 and TRBJ1-6 gives the whole variable domain DSGVTQTPKHLITATGQRVTLRCSPRSGDLSVYWYQQSLDQGLQFLIQYYNGEERAKGNILERFSAQQFPDLHSELNLSSLELGDSALYFCASTRDTGTPLHFGNGTRLTVT.